The T cell receptor (beta chain) described here comes from a study of shared clonotypes between healthy human individuals. Those who donated, Caucasian adults without exception, all lived in Nashville, Tennessee. Samples underwent the assay at deep level. Per the original methods: ImmunoSEQ output held junction-only sequences without quality scores, so filtering differed. The assay was immunoSEQ multiplex PCR, and TCRdb's table has in-frame clones only and misses some. Clone size and V and J calls were adopted from that table, with D and trimming inferred from the DNA. Among about 480,000 clones listed, about four fifths were seen once. J lost 4 bases, V lost 7 bases, and 6 bases had no gene match. This CDR3 has 15 amino acids. Germline V gives CDR1 LNHDA, CDR2 SQIVND (reference sequence).

The chain joins TRBV19 to TRBJ2-1; 11 bases align to TRBD2. Specimen: PBMCs. This receptor was obtained from a woman in her thirties or forties in good health. Some clones in this sample may be carry-over from other donors' samples. The CDR3 nucleotides are TGTGCCAGTATGAGGACTAGCGGGTTTTACAATGAGCAGTTCTTC. It translates to CASMRTSGFYNEQFF. The full variable domain, with the rest looked up from reference TRBV19 and TRBJ2-1, is DGGITQSPKYLFRKEGQNVTLSCEQNLNHDAMYWYRQDPGQGLRLIYYSQIVNDFQKGDIAEGYSVSREKKESFPLTVTSAQKNPTAFYLCASMRTSGFYNEQFFGPGTRLTVL.